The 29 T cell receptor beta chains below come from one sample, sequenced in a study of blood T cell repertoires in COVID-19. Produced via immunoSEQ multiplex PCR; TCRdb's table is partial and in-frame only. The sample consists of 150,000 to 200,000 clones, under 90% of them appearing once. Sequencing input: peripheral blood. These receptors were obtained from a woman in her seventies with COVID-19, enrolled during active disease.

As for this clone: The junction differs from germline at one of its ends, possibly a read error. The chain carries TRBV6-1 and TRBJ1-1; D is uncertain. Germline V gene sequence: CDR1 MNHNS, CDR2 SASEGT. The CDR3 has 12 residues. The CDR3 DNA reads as TGTGCCAGTAGTGACGTGTACAGTGGGGCTTTCTTT. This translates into CASSDVYSGAFF.

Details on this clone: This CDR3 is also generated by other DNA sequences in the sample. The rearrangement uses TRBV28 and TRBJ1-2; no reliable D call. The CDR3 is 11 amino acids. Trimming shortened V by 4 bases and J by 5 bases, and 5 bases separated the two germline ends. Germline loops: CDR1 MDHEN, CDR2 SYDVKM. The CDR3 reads CASSSNYGYTF. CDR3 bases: TGTGCCAGCAGTTCCAATTATGGCTACACCTTC.

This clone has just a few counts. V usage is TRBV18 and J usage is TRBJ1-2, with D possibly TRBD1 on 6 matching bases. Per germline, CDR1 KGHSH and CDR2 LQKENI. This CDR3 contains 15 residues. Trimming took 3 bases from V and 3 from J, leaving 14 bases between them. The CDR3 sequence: CASSPWDEGDYGYTF. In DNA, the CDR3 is TGTGCCAGCTCACCTTGGGACGAGGGGGACTATGGCTACACCTTC.

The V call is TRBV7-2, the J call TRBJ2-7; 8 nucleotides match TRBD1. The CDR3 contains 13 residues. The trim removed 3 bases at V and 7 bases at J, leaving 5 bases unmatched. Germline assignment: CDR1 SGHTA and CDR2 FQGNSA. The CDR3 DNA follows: TGTGCCAGCAGCTTCAGGGGGCCTCGGGAGCAGTACTTC. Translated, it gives CASSFRGPREQYF.

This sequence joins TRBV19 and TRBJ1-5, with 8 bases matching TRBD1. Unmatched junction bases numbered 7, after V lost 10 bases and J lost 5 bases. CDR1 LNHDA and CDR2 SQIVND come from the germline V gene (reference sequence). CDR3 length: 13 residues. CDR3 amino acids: CATKGTGHQPQHF. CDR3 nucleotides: TGTGCCACAAAAGGGACAGGTCATCAGCCCCAGCATTTT.

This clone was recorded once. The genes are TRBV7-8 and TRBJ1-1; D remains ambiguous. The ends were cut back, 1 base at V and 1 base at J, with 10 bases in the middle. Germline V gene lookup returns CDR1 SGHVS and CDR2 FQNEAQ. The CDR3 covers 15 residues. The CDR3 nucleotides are TGTGCCAGCAGCTTAGGAGGACTTGGGAACACTGAAGCTTTCTTT. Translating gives CASSLGGLGNTEAFF.

CDR3 amino acids: CASSLEASNSPLHF. The CDR3 nucleotides read TGTGCCAGCAGCTTAGAAGCGTCCAATTCACCCCTCCACTTT. The rearrangement links TRBV11-2 to TRBJ1-6; D is unresolved. Per the germline V gene, CDR1 is SGHAT and CDR2 is FQNNGV. The CDR3 runs to 14 residues. Trimming cost V 0 bases and J 7 bases, with 7 bases left between them.

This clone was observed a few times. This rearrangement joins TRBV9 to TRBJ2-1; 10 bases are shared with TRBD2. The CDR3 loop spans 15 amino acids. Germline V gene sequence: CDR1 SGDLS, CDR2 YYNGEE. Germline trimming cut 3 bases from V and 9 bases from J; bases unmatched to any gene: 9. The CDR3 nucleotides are TGTGCCAGCAGCGAAACTAGCGGGGAGTACGGTGAGCAGTTCTTC. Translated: CASSETSGEYGEQFF.

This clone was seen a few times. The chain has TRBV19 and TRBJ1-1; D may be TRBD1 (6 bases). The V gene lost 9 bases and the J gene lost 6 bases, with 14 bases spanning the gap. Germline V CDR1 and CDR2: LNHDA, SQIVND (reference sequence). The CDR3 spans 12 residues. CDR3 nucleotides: TGTGCCAGCTGCAGGGGAGACTCTGAAGCTTTCTTT. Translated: CASCRGDSEAFF.

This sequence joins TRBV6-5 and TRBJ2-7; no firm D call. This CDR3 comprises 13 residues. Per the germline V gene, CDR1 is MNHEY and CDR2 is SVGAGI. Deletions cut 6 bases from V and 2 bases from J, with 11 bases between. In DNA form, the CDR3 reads TGTGCCAGCAGGTCGACGGGTACCTACGAGCAGTACGTC. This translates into CASRSTGTYEQYV.

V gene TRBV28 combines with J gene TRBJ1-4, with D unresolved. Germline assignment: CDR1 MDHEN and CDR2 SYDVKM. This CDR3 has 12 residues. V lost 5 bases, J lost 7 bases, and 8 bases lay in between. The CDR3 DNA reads TGTGCCAGCAGTCTCCGCGGTGAAAAACTGTTTTTT. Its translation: CASSLRGEKLFF.

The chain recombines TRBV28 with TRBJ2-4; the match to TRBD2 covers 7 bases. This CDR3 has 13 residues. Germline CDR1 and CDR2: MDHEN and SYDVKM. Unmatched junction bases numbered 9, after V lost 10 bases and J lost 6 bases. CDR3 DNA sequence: TGTGCCACCAGGCGGGACTACGTAAACATTCAGTACTTC. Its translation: CATRRDYVNIQYF.

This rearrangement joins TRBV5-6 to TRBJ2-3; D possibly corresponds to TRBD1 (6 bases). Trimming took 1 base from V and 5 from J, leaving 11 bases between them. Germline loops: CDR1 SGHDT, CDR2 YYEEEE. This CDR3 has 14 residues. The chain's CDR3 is CASSLRTGLDTQYF. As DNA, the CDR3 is TGTGCCAGCAGCTTGCGAACAGGGTTAGATACGCAGTATTTT.

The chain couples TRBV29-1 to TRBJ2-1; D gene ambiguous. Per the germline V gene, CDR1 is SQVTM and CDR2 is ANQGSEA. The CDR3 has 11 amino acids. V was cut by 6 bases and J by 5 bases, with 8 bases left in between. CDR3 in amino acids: CSVREHNEQFF. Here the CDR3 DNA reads TGCAGCGTCCGAGAACACAATGAGCAGTTCTTC.

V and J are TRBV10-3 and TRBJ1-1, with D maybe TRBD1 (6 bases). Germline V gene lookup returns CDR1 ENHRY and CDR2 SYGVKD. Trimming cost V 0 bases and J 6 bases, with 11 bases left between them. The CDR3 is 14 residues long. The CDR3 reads CAISESVKGAEAFF. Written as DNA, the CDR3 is TGTGCCATCAGTGAGTCGGTTAAGGGGGCTGAAGCTTTCTTT.

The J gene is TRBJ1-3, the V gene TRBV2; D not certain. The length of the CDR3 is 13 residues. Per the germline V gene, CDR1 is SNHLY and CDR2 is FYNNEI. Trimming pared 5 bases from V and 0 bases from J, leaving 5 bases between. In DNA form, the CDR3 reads TGTGCCAGCAGTCAATTCTCTGGAAACACCATATATTTT. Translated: CASSQFSGNTIYF. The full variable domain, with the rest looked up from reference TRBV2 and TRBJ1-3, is EPEVTQTPSHQVTQMGQEVILRCVPISNHLYFYWYRQILGQKVEFLVSFYNNEISEKSEIFDDQFSVERPDGSNFTLKIRSTKLEDSAMYFCASSQFSGNTIYFGEGSWLTVV.

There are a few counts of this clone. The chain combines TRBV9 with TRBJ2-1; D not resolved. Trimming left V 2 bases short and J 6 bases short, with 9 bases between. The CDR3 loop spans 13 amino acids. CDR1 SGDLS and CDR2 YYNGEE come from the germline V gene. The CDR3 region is CASSVTPSNEQFF. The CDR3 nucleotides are TGTGCCAGCAGCGTGACTCCCAGCAATGAGCAGTTCTTC. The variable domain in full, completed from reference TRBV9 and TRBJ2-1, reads DSGVTQTPKHLITATGQRVTLRCSPRSGDLSVYWYQQSLDQGLQFLIQYYNGEERAKGNILERFSAQQFPDLHSELNLSSLELGDSALYFCASSVTPSNEQFFGPGTRLTVL.

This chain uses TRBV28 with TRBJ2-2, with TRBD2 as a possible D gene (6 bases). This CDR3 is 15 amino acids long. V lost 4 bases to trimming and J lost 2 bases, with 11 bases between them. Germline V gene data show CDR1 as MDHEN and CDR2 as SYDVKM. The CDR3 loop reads CASSSGTVNTGELFF. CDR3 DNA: TGTGCCAGCAGTTCCGGGACTGTTAACACCGGGGAGCTGTTTTTT.

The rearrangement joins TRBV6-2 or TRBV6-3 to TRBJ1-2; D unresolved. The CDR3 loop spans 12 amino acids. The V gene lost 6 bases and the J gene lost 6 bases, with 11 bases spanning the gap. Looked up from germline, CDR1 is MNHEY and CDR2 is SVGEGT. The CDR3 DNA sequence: TGTGCCAGCAGCCTAGGACTCAATGGCTACACCTTC. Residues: CASSLGLNGYTF.

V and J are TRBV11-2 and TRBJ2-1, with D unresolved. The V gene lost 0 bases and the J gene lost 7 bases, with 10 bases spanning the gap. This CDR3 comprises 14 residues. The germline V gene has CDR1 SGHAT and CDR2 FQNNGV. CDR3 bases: TGTGCCAGCAGCTTAGATCTTGGCGGTAATGAGCAGTTCTTC. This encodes CASSLDLGGNEQFF.

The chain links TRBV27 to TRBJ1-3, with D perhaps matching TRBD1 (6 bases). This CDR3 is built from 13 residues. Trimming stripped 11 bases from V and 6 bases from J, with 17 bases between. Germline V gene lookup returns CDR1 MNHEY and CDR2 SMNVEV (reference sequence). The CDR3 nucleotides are TGTGCCGCGAACCAGGGGAGGGAAAACACCATATATTTT. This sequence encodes CAANQGRENTIYF.

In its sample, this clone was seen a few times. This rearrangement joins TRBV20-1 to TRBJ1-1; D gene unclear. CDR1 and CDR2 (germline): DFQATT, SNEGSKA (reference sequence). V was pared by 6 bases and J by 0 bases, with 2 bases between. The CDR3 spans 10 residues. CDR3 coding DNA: TGCAGTGCCATGAACACTGAAGCTTTCTTT. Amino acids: CSAMNTEAFF.

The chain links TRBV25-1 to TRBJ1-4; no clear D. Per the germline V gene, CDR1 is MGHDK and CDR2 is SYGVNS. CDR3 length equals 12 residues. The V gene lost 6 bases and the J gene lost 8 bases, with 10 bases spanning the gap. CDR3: CASRAPLEKLFF. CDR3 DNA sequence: TGTGCCAGCAGGGCTCCTTTAGAAAAACTGTTTTTT.

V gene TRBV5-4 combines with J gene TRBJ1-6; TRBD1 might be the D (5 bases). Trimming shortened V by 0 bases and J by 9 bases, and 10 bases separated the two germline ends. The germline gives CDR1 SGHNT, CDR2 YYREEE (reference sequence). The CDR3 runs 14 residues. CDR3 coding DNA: TGTGCCAGCAGCTTGGGCGGGGGGGGTTCACCCCTCCACTTT. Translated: CASSLGGGGSPLHF.

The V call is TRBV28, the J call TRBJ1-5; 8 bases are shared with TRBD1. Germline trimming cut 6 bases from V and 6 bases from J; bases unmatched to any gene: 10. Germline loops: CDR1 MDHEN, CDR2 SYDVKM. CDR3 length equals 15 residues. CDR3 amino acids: CASRTYTGGPQPQHF. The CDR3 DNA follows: TGTGCCAGCAGAACGTACACAGGGGGACCTCAGCCCCAGCATTTT.

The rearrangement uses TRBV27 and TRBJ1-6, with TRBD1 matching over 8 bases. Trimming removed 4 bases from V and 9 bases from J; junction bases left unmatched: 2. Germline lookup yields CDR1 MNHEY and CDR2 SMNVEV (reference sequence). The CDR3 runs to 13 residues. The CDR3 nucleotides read TGTGCCAGCAGTTCGGACAGGGTTTCACCCCTCCACTTT. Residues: CASSSDRVSPLHF.

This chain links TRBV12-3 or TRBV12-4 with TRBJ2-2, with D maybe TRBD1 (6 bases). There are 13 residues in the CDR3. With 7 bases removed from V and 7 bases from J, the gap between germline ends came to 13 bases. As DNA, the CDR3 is TGTGCCAGCAATAGACAGGCGATCGGGGAGCTGTTTTTT. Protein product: CASNRQAIGELFF.

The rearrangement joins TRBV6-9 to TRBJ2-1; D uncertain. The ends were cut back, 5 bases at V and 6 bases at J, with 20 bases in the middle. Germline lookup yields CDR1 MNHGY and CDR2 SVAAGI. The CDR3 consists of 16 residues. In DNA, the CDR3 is TGTGCCAGCAGTCAGAATCTCGAGAGTAGAGGCAATGAGCAGTTCTTC. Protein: CASSQNLESRGNEQFF.

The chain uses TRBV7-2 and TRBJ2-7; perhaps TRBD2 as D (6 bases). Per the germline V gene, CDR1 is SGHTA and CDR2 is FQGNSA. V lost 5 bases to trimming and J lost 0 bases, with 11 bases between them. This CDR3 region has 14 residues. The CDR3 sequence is CASSPGLLSYEQYF. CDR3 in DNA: TGTGCCAGCAGCCCGGGACTGCTCTCCTACGAGCAGTACTTC.